The 32 T cell receptor beta chains reported below all come from one sample, sequenced in a study of T cells in Graves' hyperthyroidism and ophthalmopathy. The source material, RNA transcripts, was used to amplify TCR beta CDR3 regions. Researchers ran a first-round RT-PCR on the TCR CDR3 using the HTBI primer set. A single record per CDR3 protein comes from TCRdb applying MiXCR to the multiplex PCR reads. The repertoire holds fewer than 550,000 distinct CDR3 sequences, with approximately 25% as singletons. Sequenced input: blood. Every receptor here comes from a woman in her 30s with Graves' ophthalmopathy.

This clonotype was seen only a few times. The chain is built from TRBV5-1 and TRBJ1-5; maybe TRBD1 (5 bases). V was shortened by 0 bases and J by 9 bases, with 13 bases between the two germline ends. The germline CDR1 and CDR2 sequences are SGHRS and YFSETQ. CDR3 size: 14 residues. The CDR3 DNA follows: TGCGCCAGCAGCTTGGATGTTGGGGGAGGGCCCCAGCATTTT. Translation gives CASSLDVGGGPQHF.

J is TRBJ1-2 and V is TRBV4-2, with 7 nucleotides matching TRBD1. CDR1 LGHNA and CDR2 YNFKEQ come from the germline V gene. J was trimmed by 8 bases and V by 2 bases; bases with no gene match: 5. The CDR3 is made up of 13 amino acids. CDR3 bases: TGTGCCAGCAGCCAAACAGGGGAAGTCGGCTACACCTTC. Translating gives CASSQTGEVGYTF.

In its sample, this clonotype was seen many times. The CDR3 nucleotides are TGTGCCAGCCGAGCGGTGGGGATCGAGCAGTACTTC. Its translation: CASRAVGIEQYF. This chain links TRBV28 with TRBJ2-7; the D gene is possibly TRBD2 (5 bases). The CDR3 is 12 residues long. Trimming stripped 8 bases from V and 6 bases from J, with 14 bases between. From germline, CDR1 is MDHEN and CDR2 SYDVKM. The full variable domain, completed using reference TRBV28 and TRBJ2-7, is DVKVTQSSRYLVKRTGEKVFLECVQDMDHENMFWYRQDPGLGLRLIYFSYDVKMKEKGDIPEGYSVSREKKERFSLILESASTNQTSMYLCASRAVGIEQYFGPGTRLTVT.

V gene TRBV20-1 combines with J gene TRBJ1-1, with 7 bases identical to TRBD1. Germline V gene data show CDR1 as DFQATT and CDR2 as SNEGSKA (reference sequence). This CDR3 region has 15 residues. After removal of 4 bases from V and 8 bases from J, the junction contained 16 bases not matched to a gene. CDR3 loop: CSATQLLQGSKEAFF. The CDR3 DNA reads as TGCAGTGCTACCCAACTATTACAGGGGTCTAAGGAAGCTTTCTTT.

This chain joins TRBV6-1 and TRBJ1-3; D is undetermined. This CDR3 is built from 13 residues. The germline V gene encodes CDR1 MNHNS and CDR2 SASEGT. Trimming cost V 7 bases and J 2 bases, with 9 bases left between them. Here the CDR3 reads CASTPEAGNTIYF. The CDR3 DNA is TGTGCCAGCACCCCCGAGGCTGGAAACACCATATATTTT.

Many counts were recorded for this clonotype. The chain joins TRBV10-3 to TRBJ2-7, with D hard to call. Germline CDR1 ENHRY, CDR2 SYGVKD. The CDR3 has 11 amino acids. V was trimmed by 4 bases and J by 2 bases, leaving 3 bases between them. CDR3 amino acids: CAISATYEQYF. In nucleotides, the CDR3 is TGTGCCATCAGTGCAACCTACGAGCAGTACTTC.

This clonotype was detected many times. The rearrangement joins TRBV11-2 to TRBJ2-5; D is perhaps TRBD1 (6 bases). V was trimmed by 2 bases and J by 3 bases, leaving 10 bases between them. The CDR3 sequence is 14 residues long. CDR1 SGHAT and CDR2 FQNNGV come from the germline V gene. The DNA of the CDR3 is TGTGCCAGCAGCTTACTCGGACAGAAAGAGACCCAGTACTTC. Residues: CASSLLGQKETQYF. The full variable domain, rest sourced from reference TRBV11-2 and TRBJ2-5, is EAGVAQSPRYKIIEKRQSVAFWCNPISGHATLYWYQQILGQGPKLLIQFQNNGVVDDSQLPKDRFSAERLKGVDSTLKIQPAKLEDSAVYLCASSLLGQKETQYFGPGTRLLVL.

This clonotype was observed at least ten times. The chain's CDR3 is CASSPNGAASYEQYF. The CDR3 region has the DNA TGTGCCAGCAGCCCCAACGGGGCCGCCTCCTACGAGCAGTACTTC. The gene calls are TRBV27 and TRBJ2-7, with D perhaps matching TRBD1 or TRBD2 (5 bases each). The CDR3 sequence is 15 residues long. V was clipped by 6 bases and J by 0 bases, with 15 bases between them. CDR1 is MNHEY, CDR2 SMNVEV, per germline (reference sequence).

This clonotype showed up many times. V and J are TRBV6-1 and TRBJ1-5; 10 bases are a match to TRBD1. The junction had 7 bases not matched to a gene; V was cut back by 2 bases and J by 6 bases. This CDR3 spans 16 amino acids. The germline gives CDR1 MNHNS, CDR2 SASEGT. DNA for the CDR3: TGTGCCAGCAGTGAATTAGGGACAGGGGTGTTTCAGCCCCAGCATTTT. Protein sequence: CASSELGTGVFQPQHF.

This clonotype was seen only a few times. The chain has TRBV6-1 and TRBJ1-1; D might be TRBD1 (6 bases). With 7 bases removed from V and 4 bases from J, the gap between germline ends came to 19 bases. CDR3 length: 15 amino acids. Germline values: CDR1 MNHNS, CDR2 SASEGT. The CDR3 DNA reads as TGTGCCAGCACCAAACTGGGGGGCTCGGTCACTGAAGCTTTCTTT. Amino acid sequence: CASTKLGGSVTEAFF.

This sequence joins TRBV30 and TRBJ1-1; D is unclear. Between the trimmed V and J ends, which lost 2 bases and 5 bases, there was a span of 21 bases. The CDR3 runs 16 residues. Germline V gene data show CDR1 as GTSNPN and CDR2 as SVGIG (reference sequence). This CDR3 is CAWSHPDRWVRTEAFF. The CDR3 coding sequence is TGTGCCTGGAGTCACCCTGATAGGTGGGTACGGACTGAAGCTTTCTTT.

This clonotype appeared many times. The chain carries TRBV5-1 and TRBJ1-2, with 8 bases matching TRBD1. V dropped 4 bases and J dropped 8; count of bases not matched to a gene: 16. Germline V gives CDR1 SGHRS, CDR2 YFSETQ. The CDR3 is 16 amino acids. CDR3 nucleotide sequence: TGCGCCAGCAGCCTCCGGACAGGGCGGAATATATACGGCTACACCTTC. This translates into CASSLRTGRNIYGYTF. The full variable domain, in which reference TRBV5-1 and TRBJ1-2 provide the parts outside the CDR3, is KAGVTQTPRYLIKTRGQQVTLSCSPISGHRSVSWYQQTPGQGLQFLFEYFSETQRNKGNFPGRFSGRQFSNSRSEMNVSTLELGDSALYLCASSLRTGRNIYGYTFGSGTRLTVV.

The chain combines TRBV6-4 with TRBJ1-1, with D perhaps matching TRBD1 (5 bases). Germline-derived CDR1 and CDR2 are MRHNA and SNTAGT. The V and J ends lost 6 bases and 3 bases respectively, with 14 bases between them. CDR3 length: 14 residues. CDR3 in DNA: TGTGCCAGCAGGAACACAGCGGGGGACACTGAAGCTTTCTTT. Its protein is CASRNTAGDTEAFF.

The CDR3 loop reads CSATGTNNQPQHF. CDR3 bases: TGCAGTGCTACCGGGACAAACAATCAGCCCCAGCATTTT. V and J are TRBV20-1 and TRBJ1-5; a weak D match, TRBD1 (6 bases). CDR1 and CDR2 (germline): DFQATT, SNEGSKA (reference sequence). The CDR3 totals 13 residues. Deletions cut 4 bases from V and 3 bases from J, with 10 bases between.

This clonotype came up many times. The chain uses TRBV4-3 and TRBJ1-1; D might be TRBD1 (6 bases). Germline V gene sequence: CDR1 LGHNA, CDR2 YSLEER. CDR3 length: 14 residues. The V end lost 0 bases, the J end lost 5 bases, and 10 bases lay between the germline ends. CDR3 coding DNA: TGCGCCAGCAGCCAAGACGGGGGCGGAACTGAAGCTTTCTTT. Its protein is CASSQDGGGTEAFF.

The table lists this clonotype with a few counts. CDR3 nucleotide sequence: TGTGCCAGCAGGCTGACAATCGGAGAGACCCAGTACTTC. Its translation is CASRLTIGETQYF. The chain has TRBV2 and TRBJ2-5; no reliable D call. This CDR3 region has 13 residues. V dropped 6 bases and J dropped 4 bases, with 12 bases sitting between them. CDR1 is SNHLY and CDR2 is FYNNEI in the germline V gene.

This clonotype was found many times. The chain has TRBV10-3 and TRBJ2-7; tentative D call: TRBD1 (6 bases). The CDR3 consists of 13 residues. Per germline, CDR1 ENHRY and CDR2 SYGVKD. V gave up 10 bases and J gave up 1 base, with 14 bases separating them. The CDR3 loop reads CATKGDLSYEQYF. The CDR3 nucleotides are TGTGCCACCAAGGGGGATTTATCCTACGAGCAGTACTTC.

This clonotype has a count of ten or more. The chain couples TRBV7-2 to TRBJ2-2; 7 nucleotides align to TRBD1. Germline values: CDR1 SGHTA, CDR2 FQGNSA. V dropped 2 bases and J dropped 1; count of bases not matched to a gene: 1. The CDR3 is 15 residues long. The CDR3 loop reads CASSLRDRNTGELFF. In nucleotides, the CDR3 is TGTGCCAGCAGCTTACGGGACAGGAACACCGGGGAGCTGTTTTTT.

This clonotype was counted only a few times. The chain links TRBV3-1 to TRBJ1-6; no reliable D call. The CDR3 runs to 15 residues. The V gene's germline CDR1 is LGHDT and CDR2 YNNKEL (reference sequence). Trimming stripped 1 base from V and 10 bases from J, with 14 bases between. CDR3 coding DNA: TGTGCCAGCAGCCAAGGTTGGATTCCCCCGTCACCCCTCCACTTT. This codes for CASSQGWIPPSPLHF.

This chain links TRBV6-1 with TRBJ2-7; tentatively, D is TRBD1 or TRBD2 (5 bases each). The germline V gene encodes CDR1 MNHNS and CDR2 SASEGT. Deletions cut 6 bases from V and 6 bases from J, with 15 bases between. The CDR3 sequence is 13 residues long. The CDR3 DNA is TGTGCCAGCAGCCAACCGGGACGGGGCGAGCAGTACTTC. It translates to CASSQPGRGEQYF.

This clonotype was detected only a few times. The rearrangement uses TRBV6-1 and TRBJ1-3; TRBD1 matches at 10 bases. CDR3 length: 17 residues. Germline CDR1 reads MNHNS; CDR2 reads SASEGT. The trim removed 8 bases at V and 3 bases at J, leaving 13 bases unmatched. CDR3 DNA: TGTGCCAGCGGCTCCGTGTCGGGACAGGGGTTTGGAAACACCATATATTTT. This translates into CASGSVSGQGFGNTIYF.

This clonotype appeared many times. This chain links TRBV6-2 or TRBV6-3 with TRBJ1-1; 9 bases map to TRBD1. J was trimmed by 7 bases and V by 6 bases; bases with no gene match: 6. The CDR3 covers 13 residues. Germline CDR1 MNHEY, CDR2 SVGEGT. The DNA of the CDR3 is TGTGCCAGCAGAATCACAGGGGGCAGTGAAGCTTTCTTT. Translated, it gives CASRITGGSEAFF.

The rearrangement uses TRBV6-5 and TRBJ1-1; weak D call: TRBD1 (5 bases). The V gene's germline CDR1 is MNHEY and CDR2 SVGAGI. The CDR3 is 12 residues long. Trimming stripped 8 bases from V and 4 bases from J, with 11 bases between. CDR3 bases: TGTGCCAGCCGGGGGGTTAGCACTGAAGCTTTCTTT. Protein product: CASRGVSTEAFF.

This clonotype was seen ten or more times. The chain couples TRBV12-3 or TRBV12-4 to TRBJ1-3; no firm D call. Between the trimmed V and J ends, which lost 3 bases and 10 bases, there was a span of 4 bases. The CDR3 loop spans 10 amino acids. This chain's CDR3 is CASSFRTIYF. Written as DNA, the CDR3 is TGTGCCAGCAGTTTTCGTACCATATATTTT.

With regard to this clonotype: This may be a read error, as it is one base from a much larger clone. The rearrangement uses TRBV6-4 and TRBJ2-7; the D is unclear. CDR1 MRHNA and CDR2 SNTAGT come from the germline V gene. V lost 6 bases and J 7 bases, leaving 16 bases between the germline ends. The CDR3 is 13 residues long. The CDR3 nucleotides are TGTGCCAGCAGCCCCCGGTGGGGTGAGGAGCAGTACTTC. As protein: CASSPRWGEEQYF.

The J gene is TRBJ2-5, the V gene TRBV3-1; 8 bases are shared with TRBD2. CDR3 length: 14 amino acids. Trimming took 5 bases from V and 5 from J; bases not matched to a gene: 7. CDR1 and CDR2 from the germline V gene are LGHDT and YNNKEL (reference sequence). The CDR3 bases are TGTGCCAGCAGCAACGGACTAGCATGGGAGACCCAGTACTTC. Translating it yields CASSNGLAWETQYF.

A word on this clonotype: A much larger clone sits a single nucleotide away, making a read error possible. V is TRBV28 and J is TRBJ1-2; D not certain. The CDR3 length is 14 residues. The germline gives CDR1 MDHEN, CDR2 SYDVKM. CDR3 amino acids: CASSLGRSRSGYSF. The CDR3, as DNA: TGTGCCAGCAGTTTAGGGCGGAGCCGTTCGGGCTACAGCTTC.

The chain couples TRBV30 to TRBJ2-7; the match to TRBD1 covers 7 bases. V lost 7 bases and J lost 2; bases outside the gene matches: 8. CDR3 length: 13 amino acids. CDR1 is GTSNPN and CDR2 is SVGIG in the germline V gene (reference sequence). CDR3: CALKATGPYEQYF. Written as DNA, the CDR3 is TGTGCCTTAAAAGCGACAGGGCCCTACGAGCAGTACTTC.

This clonotype was observed a few times. The chain combines TRBV9 with TRBJ1-6, with D possibly TRBD1 on 6 matching bases. V was trimmed by 5 bases and J by 7 bases, leaving 16 bases between them. This CDR3 contains 15 residues. In germline, CDR1 is SGDLS, CDR2 YYNGEE. CDR3: CASRRTDSANSPLHF. DNA for the CDR3: TGTGCCAGCAGAAGGACGGACAGCGCAAATTCACCCCTCCACTTT.

This clonotype was seen at least ten times. The rearrangement uses TRBV24-1 and TRBJ2-5, with a tentative D call TRBD2 (6 bases). The germline V and J ends were trimmed by 4 bases and 4 bases, with 9 bases remaining between them. This CDR3 comprises 13 residues. Germline CDR1 KGHDR, CDR2 SFDVKD. The CDR3, as DNA: TGTGCCACCAGTGACGGGGGTCGAGAGACCCAGTACTTC. Protein: CATSDGGRETQYF.

This clonotype was detected ten times or more. The chain recombines TRBV6-2 or TRBV6-3 with TRBJ1-1; D is uncertain. The CDR3 consists of 13 residues. The germline CDR1 and CDR2 sequences are MNHEY and SVGEGT. Trimming shortened V by 5 bases and J by 4 bases, and 11 bases separated the two germline ends. CDR3 coding DNA: TGTGCCAGCAGTACGGGTGTAATCACTGAAGCTTTCTTT. It yields the protein CASSTGVITEAFF.

The chain is built from TRBV6-1 and TRBJ2-7; D is uncertain. The length of the CDR3 is 11 residues. Germline V lookup: CDR1 MNHNS, CDR2 SASEGT. The ends were cut back, 2 bases at V and 7 bases at J, with 6 bases in the middle. This chain's CDR3 is CASSELGEQYF. The CDR3 region has the DNA TGTGCCAGCAGTGAATTGGGGGAGCAGTACTTC.